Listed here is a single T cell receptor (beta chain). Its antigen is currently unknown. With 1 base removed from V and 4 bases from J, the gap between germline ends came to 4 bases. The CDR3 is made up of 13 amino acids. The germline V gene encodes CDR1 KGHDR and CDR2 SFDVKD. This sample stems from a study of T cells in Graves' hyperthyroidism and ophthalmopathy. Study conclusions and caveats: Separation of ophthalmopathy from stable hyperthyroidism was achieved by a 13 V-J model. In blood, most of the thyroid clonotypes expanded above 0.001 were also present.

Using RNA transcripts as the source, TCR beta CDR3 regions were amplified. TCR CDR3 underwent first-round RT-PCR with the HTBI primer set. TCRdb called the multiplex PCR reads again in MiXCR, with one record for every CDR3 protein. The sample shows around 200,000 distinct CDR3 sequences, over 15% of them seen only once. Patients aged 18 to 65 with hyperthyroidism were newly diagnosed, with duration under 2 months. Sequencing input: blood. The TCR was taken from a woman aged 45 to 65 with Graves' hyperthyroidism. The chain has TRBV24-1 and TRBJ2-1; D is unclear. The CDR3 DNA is TGTGCCACCAGTGATTTCCCGTACAATGAGCAGTTCTTC. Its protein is CATSDFPYNEQFF.